The T cell receptor beta chain described here comes from a study of CD8 T cells in Susac syndrome. Germline CDR1 and CDR2: GTSNPN and SVGIG (reference sequence). This CDR3 contains 13 residues. V lost 0 bases and J 2 bases, leaving 7 bases between the germline ends. Random hexamers served to reverse transcribe roughly 0.45 to 1 ug RNA. Amplification of TCR beta CDR3 was carried out by immunoSEQ multiplex PCR, which covered 54 Vbeta and 13 Jbeta segments. TCRdb re-derived calls from the immunoSEQ multiplex PCR reads in MiXCR, one entry per CDR3 protein. The data show fewer than 350,000 distinct CDR3 sequences, approximately 85% seen once. The TEMRA cells underwent FACS enrichment, while the CD8+ and CD4+ T cells underwent negative isolation.

The chain carries TRBV30 and TRBJ1-1; tentative D call: TRBD1 (5 bases). Sequenced input: CD8+ T cells from PBMCs. The receptor comes from a human donor with multiple sclerosis. CDR3 in amino acids: CAWSVGANTEAFF. The CDR3 nucleotides are TGTGCCTGGAGTGTAGGGGCTAACACTGAAGCTTTCTTT.